These T cell receptor beta chains were read from a single sample in a study of a mutant IDH1 vaccine in newly diagnosed glioma. Data came from immunoSEQ multiplex PCR; TCRdb stores just in-frame clones and leaves some out. The sample includes tens of thousands of clones, 80% of them seen just once. No antigen has been identified for these receptors. This specimen was PBMCs, taken from a glioma patient whose treatment included an IDH1 peptide vaccine. These receptors all come from a man aged 35-49 years with glioma. CDR3s include the opening cysteine and the closing phenylalanine or tryptophan.

V gene | CDR3 protein
TRBV5-1 | CASSLGTGGNQPQHF
TRBV30 | CAWSVGGNTEAFF
TRBV27 | CASSFSDRGHSPLHF
TRBV7-9 | CASSLELTSYEQYF
TRBV29-1 | CSGGRGIQETQYF
TRBV2 | CATGGSPYEQYF
TRBV5-4 | CASRGGMNTEAFF
TRBV4-1 | CASSQGLEVGIYGYTF
TRBV30 | CAWGQGFYEQYF
TRBV7-9 | CASSLGGGRNTEAFF
TRBV6-5 | CASRESSNQPQHF
TRBV30 | CAWATGPHTTDTQYF
TRBV27 | CASSPPTGNSYEQYF